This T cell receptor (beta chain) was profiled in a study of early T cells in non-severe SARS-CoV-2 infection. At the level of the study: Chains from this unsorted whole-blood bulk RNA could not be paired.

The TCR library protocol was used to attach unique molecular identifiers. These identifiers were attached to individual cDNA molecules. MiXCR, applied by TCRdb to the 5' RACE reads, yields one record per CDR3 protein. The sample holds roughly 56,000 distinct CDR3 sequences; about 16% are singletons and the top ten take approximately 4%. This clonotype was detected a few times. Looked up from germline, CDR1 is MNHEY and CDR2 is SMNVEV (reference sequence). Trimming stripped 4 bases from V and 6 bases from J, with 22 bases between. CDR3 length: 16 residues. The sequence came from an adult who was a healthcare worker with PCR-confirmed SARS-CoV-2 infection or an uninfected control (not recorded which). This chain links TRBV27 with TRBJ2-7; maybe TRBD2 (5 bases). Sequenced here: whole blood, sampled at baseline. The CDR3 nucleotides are TGTGCCAGCAGTTCCGCCTTCGGGGATTCCGGCTCCGAGCAGTACTTC. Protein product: CASSSAFGDSGSEQYF.